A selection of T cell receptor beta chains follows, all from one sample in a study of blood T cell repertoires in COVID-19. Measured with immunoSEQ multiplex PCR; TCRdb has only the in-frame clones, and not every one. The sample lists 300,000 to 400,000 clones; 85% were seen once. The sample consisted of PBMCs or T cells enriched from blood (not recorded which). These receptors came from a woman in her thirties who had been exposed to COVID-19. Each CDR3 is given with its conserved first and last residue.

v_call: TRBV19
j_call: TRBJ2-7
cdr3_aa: CASSTPGQGSYEQYF

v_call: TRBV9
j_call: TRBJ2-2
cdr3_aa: CASSVQGAGTAGELFF

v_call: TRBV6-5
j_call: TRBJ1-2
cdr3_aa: CASSDLRDTGYTF

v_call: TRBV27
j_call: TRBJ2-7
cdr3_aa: CASSLLSPQGSTYEQYF

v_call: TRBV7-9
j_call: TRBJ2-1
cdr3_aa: CASSASGSSKQFF

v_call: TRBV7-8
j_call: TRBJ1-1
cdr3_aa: CASSLNTNTEAFF

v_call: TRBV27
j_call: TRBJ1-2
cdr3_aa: CASTSQGADYGYTF

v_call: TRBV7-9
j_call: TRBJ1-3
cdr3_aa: CASSLDRVSGNTIYF

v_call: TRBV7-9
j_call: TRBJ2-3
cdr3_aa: CASSSSRDGQGDTQYF

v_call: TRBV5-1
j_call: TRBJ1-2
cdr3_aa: CASRDSLNYGYTF

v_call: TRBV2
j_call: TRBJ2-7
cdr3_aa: CASRAGGGEQYF

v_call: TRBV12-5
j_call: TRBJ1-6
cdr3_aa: CASGIRGNSPLHF

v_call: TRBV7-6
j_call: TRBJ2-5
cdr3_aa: CASSDSKRGGQETQYF

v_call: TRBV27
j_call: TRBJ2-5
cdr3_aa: CASSMGGAFGETQYF

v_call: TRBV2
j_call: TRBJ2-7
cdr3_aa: CASSVVSSGHSYEQYF

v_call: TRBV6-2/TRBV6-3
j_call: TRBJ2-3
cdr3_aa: CASSYSGLAPSPDTQYF

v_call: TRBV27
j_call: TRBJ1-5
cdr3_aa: CASSYSDPGGGQPQHF

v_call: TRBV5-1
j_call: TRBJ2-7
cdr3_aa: CASSLQVSYEQYF

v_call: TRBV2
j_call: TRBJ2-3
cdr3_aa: CASPNLIAGGWGDTQYF

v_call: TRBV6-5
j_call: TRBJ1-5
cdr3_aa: CASSRGQNHQPQHF

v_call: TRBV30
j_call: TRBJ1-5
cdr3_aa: CAWSVRGNQPQHF

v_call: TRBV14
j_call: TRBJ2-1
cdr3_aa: CASSLAGGIYNEQFF

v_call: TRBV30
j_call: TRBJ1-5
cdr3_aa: CAWSVQPGPQHF

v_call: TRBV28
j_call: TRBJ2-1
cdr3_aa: CASGASVSPYNEQFF

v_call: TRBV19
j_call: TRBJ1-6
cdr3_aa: CASRTATGAPLHF

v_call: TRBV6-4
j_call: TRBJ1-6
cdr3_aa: CASSDRDLDTYLYNSPLHF

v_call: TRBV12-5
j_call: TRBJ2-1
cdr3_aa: CASGLGGTGYNEQFF

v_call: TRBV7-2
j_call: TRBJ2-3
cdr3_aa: CASSLGRITDTQYF

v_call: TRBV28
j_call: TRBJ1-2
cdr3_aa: CASSLNAVPGYTF

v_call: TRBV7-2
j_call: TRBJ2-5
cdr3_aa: CASSGRGAWETQYF

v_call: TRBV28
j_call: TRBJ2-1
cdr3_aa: CASSLTLSSYNEQFF

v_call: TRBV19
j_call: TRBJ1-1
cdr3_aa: CASSPGGSTEAFF

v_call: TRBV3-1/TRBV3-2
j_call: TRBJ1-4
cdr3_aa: CASSPGDREKLFF

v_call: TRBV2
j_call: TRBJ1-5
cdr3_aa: CASSTGTAKRAVPQHF

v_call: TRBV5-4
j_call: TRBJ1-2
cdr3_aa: CASSPGQRSSEYGYTF

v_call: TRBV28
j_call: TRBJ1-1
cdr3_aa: CASSLVLGDNTEAFF

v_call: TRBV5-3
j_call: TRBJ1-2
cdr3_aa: CARSLAREFYGYTF

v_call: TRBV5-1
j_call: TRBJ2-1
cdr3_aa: CASSSLGTGTNNEQFF

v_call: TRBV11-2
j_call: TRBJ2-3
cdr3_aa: CASRYRDTNTDTQYF

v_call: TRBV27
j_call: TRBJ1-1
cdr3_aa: CASSFGRGGTEAFF

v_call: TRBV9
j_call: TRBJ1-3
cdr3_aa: CASSAGGQGAGNTIYF

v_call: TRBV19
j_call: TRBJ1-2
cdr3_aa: CASSGDSKGYTF